Listed below are T cell receptor beta chains from one sample, sequenced in a study of T cell responses to AZD1222 COVID-19 vaccine. Sequencing was performed with immunoSEQ multiplex PCR; in TCRdb, only in-frame clones are kept and a portion is missing. The sample includes fewer than 150,000 clones, 90% of them seen just once. The sample was peripheral blood, taken on day 0 of AZD1222 vaccination. These receptors all stem from an adult in good health. Each CDR3 is given with its conserved first and last residue. The D gene is left open where the match is weak. Expanded clones are given a class, and other clones once, few, many or no size at all.

v_call	j_call	clone_size	d_call	cdr3_nt	cdr3_aa
TRBV9	TRBJ1-2	.	TRBD1	TGTGCCAGCAGCGACGGACAGGGGGCGCTTGGCTACACCTTC	CASSDGQGALGYTF
TRBV5-1	TRBJ1-3	.	.	TGCGCCAGCAGCTTGGGAGGGAGCAACACCATATATTTT	CASSLGGSNTIYF
TRBV11-3	TRBJ2-7	.	.	TGTGCCAGCAGCTTAGGTTCGGCAGGGTCGGGACACGAGCAGTACTTC	CASSLGSAGSGHEQYF
TRBV7-9	TRBJ2-4	.	TRBD1	TGTGCCAGCAGCCTGGACAGGGGGCTGAACATTCAGTACTTC	CASSLDRGLNIQYF
TRBV7-6	TRBJ2-2	once	.	TGTGCCAGCAGCTTAGAGGCGGGGCTGAACACCGGGGAGCTGTTTTTT	CASSLEAGLNTGELFF
TRBV11-3	TRBJ2-1	.	TRBD1	TGTGCCAGCAGTCTAGACAGGGGCTACAATGAGCAGTTCTTC	CASSLDRGYNEQFF
TRBV9	TRBJ2-7	.	.	TGTGCCAGCAGCGCCCCCGGGACCCTATACGAGCAGTACTTC	CASSAPGTLYEQYF
TRBV5-4	TRBJ1-6	.	.	TGTGCCAGCAGCCTCGACAGAACCTATAATTCACCCCTCCACTTT	CASSLDRTYNSPLHF
TRBV5-1	TRBJ2-2	.	.	TGCGCCAGCGTGGGGAGGTTTGGCACCGGGGAGCTGTTTTTT	CASVGRFGTGELFF
TRBV12-3/TRBV12-4	TRBJ1-2	.	TRBD1	TGTGCCAGCAGGCCCGACAGGGTAAGCTACACCTTC	CASRPDRVSYTF
TRBV9	TRBJ2-1	.	.	TGTGCCAGCAGCGTATTAGGGGACTCCTGGGTCGATGAGCAGTTCTTC	CASSVLGDSWVDEQFF
TRBV4-1	TRBJ2-3	.	.	TGCGCCAGCAGCCTTTGGGACTCCCTTGCGGATACGCAGTATTTT	CASSLWDSLADTQYF
TRBV30	TRBJ1-5	.	TRBD1	TGTGCCTGGAGTGTAACAGGGGGCGGGGATCAGCCCCAGCATTTT	CAWSVTGGGDQPQHF
TRBV5-1	TRBJ1-5	.	.	TGCGCCAGCAGCTTGGGACAGTATAGCAATCAGCCCCAGCATTTT	CASSLGQYSNQPQHF
TRBV5-4	TRBJ2-5	.	TRBD2	TGTGCCAGCAGCTTGGACATAGGACTAGCGGGGAGCCAAGAGACCCAGTACTTC	CASSLDIGLAGSQETQYF
TRBV15	TRBJ2-7	.	TRBD1	TGTGCCACCAGCAGGGGAACAGGGGAGTACGAGCAGTACTTC	CATSRGTGEYEQYF
TRBV7-2	TRBJ2-1	few	TRBD2	TGTGCCAGCAGCTTATGGGGACTAGCGGGAGGGCCGAGCAATGAGCAGTTCTTC	CASSLWGLAGGPSNEQFF
TRBV6-2/TRBV6-3	TRBJ2-5	.	.	TGTGCCAGCAGTTTACATAGGGGGAAGTACCAAGAGACCCAGTACTTC	CASSLHRGKYQETQYF
TRBV18	TRBJ1-3	.	.	TGTGCCAGCTCCCTGGACCGAGCCTCCGGAAACACCATATATTTT	CASSLDRASGNTIYF
TRBV19	TRBJ2-7	.	.	TGTGCCAGTAGTTCGTTTCTTAGGGGGGGGCCGGCCGAGCAGTACTTC	CASSSFLRGGPAEQYF
TRBV6-2/TRBV6-3	TRBJ2-1	.	TRBD2	TGTGCCAGCAGTTATAATCTAGCGGGAGGGGAATACAATGAGCAGTTCTTC	CASSYNLAGGEYNEQFF
TRBV29-1	TRBJ1-2	.	TRBD1	TGCAGCGTAGACAGGGGCTATGGCTACACCTTC	CSVDRGYGYTF
TRBV9	TRBJ1-4	.	.	TGTGCCAGCAGCGTAGGGCAGGCGGGTGAAAAACTGTTTTTT	CASSVGQAGEKLFF
TRBV5-1	TRBJ2-7	.	.	TGCGCCAGCAGCCTTCGGGGGGCGGACGAGCAGTACTTC	CASSLRGADEQYF
TRBV21-1	TRBJ2-5	.	.	TGTGCCAGCAGTAAGCTCCCCGGTAGTCGAGAGACCCAGTACTTC	CASSKLPGSRETQYF
TRBV7-6	TRBJ2-7	.	.	TGTGCCAGCAGCTTAGCGGGGGGTTCGTCCTACGAGCAGTACTTC	CASSLAGGSSYEQYF
TRBV6-5	TRBJ1-3	.	.	TGTGCCAGCAGTTCCGCCGGACTGCACTCTGGAAACACCATATATTTT	CASSSAGLHSGNTIYF
TRBV11-1	TRBJ2-7	.	.	TGTGCCAGCAGCTCCGAAGGCGGCCGATTCGATGAGCAGTACTTC	CASSSEGGRFDEQYF
TRBV5-6	TRBJ1-6	.	.	TGTGCCAGCAGCACTGGCTCAGGTTATAATTCACCCCTCCACTTT	CASSTGSGYNSPLHF
TRBV11-1	TRBJ2-1	.	TRBD2	TGTGCCAGCAGCTTACGTTACGGGAGGGCGGGGGGTGAGCAGTTCTTC	CASSLRYGRAGGEQFF
TRBV24-1	TRBJ1-1	.	.	TGTGCCACCAGTGAATGGGGGGAGACTGAAGCTTTCTTT	CATSEWGETEAFF
TRBV5-1	TRBJ2-7	.	.	TGCGCCAGCAGTGGCGGGGTAATGGGGGCTGGGTACGAGCAGTACTTC	CASSGGVMGAGYEQYF
TRBV19	TRBJ2-3	.	TRBD2	TGTGCCAGTAGTATACTAGCGGGAGCGACAGATACGCAGTATTTT	CASSILAGATDTQYF
TRBV14	TRBJ2-2	.	.	TGTGCCAGCAGCCAAGAGGGTTACACCGGGGAGCTGTTTTTT	CASSQEGYTGELFF
TRBV2	TRBJ1-4	.	.	TGTGCCAGCAGTGATCTCGGGAGGGGAAAACTGTTTTTT	CASSDLGRGKLFF
TRBV9	TRBJ1-6	once	.	TGTGCCAGCAGCCTCCAGAATTCACCCCTCCACTTT	CASSLQNSPLHF
TRBV7-3	TRBJ1-2	.	.	TGTGCCAGCAGTCCGGGAAATAGGGGTGGAGACGGCTACACCTTC	CASSPGNRGGDGYTF
TRBV6-2/TRBV6-3	TRBJ2-1	.	.	TGTGCCAGCAGCCCATTGGGGGAGGATCACAATGAGCAGTTCTTC	CASSPLGEDHNEQFF
TRBV6-5	TRBJ2-7	.	.	TGTGCCAGCACCTCCTATCGGACTATATCCTACGAGCAGTACTTC	CASTSYRTISYEQYF
TRBV6-2/TRBV6-3	TRBJ2-1	.	.	TGTGCCAGCAGTCGGACGGATGAGCAGTTCTTC	CASSRTDEQFF
TRBV6-1	TRBJ2-3	once	TRBD2	TGTGCCAGCAGTGAGGCGGGAGGTAGAACAGATACGCAGTATTTT	CASSEAGGRTDTQYF
TRBV6-2/TRBV6-3	TRBJ2-6	.	.	TGTGCCAGCAGTTACGACGAGCGAGCTTGGGGTGGGGCCAACGTCCTGACTTTC	CASSYDERAWGGANVLTF